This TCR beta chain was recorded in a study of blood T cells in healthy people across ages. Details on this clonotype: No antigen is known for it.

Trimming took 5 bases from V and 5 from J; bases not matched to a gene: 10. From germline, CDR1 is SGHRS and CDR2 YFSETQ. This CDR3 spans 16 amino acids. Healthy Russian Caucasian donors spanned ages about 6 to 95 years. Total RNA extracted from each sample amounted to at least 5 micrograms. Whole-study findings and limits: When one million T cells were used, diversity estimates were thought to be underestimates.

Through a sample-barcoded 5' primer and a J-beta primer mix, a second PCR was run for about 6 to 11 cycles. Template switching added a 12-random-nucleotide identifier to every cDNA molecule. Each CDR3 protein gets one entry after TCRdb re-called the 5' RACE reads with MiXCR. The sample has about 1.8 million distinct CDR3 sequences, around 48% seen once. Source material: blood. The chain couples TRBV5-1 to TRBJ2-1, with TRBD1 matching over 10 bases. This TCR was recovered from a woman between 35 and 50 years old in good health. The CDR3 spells CASSRIGGTGDNEQFF. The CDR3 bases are TGCGCCAGCAGTCGAATCGGCGGGACAGGGGACAATGAGCAGTTCTTC.